This TCR beta chain came from a study of chemoradiotherapy in HPV16-positive cancers. Findings and limits, study-wide: Candidate HPV-specific clones and E7-related TCR motifs grew in tumor during treatment.

Germline assignment: CDR1 ENHRY and CDR2 SYGVKD. V gave up 4 bases and J gave up 3 bases, with 16 bases separating them. CDR3 length: 15 residues. Method: immunoSEQ multiplex PCR; TCRdb's copy keeps in-frame clones and lacks some. The repertoire consists of approximately 23,000 clones, with around 75% occurring once and the leading ten covering around 2.6%. Regarding this clone: Its antigen is not known.

The sample was taken from a patient who underwent chemoradiotherapy. The clonotype originates from a human donor with HPV-associated anogenital cancer. V is TRBV10-3 and J is TRBJ2-7, with D maybe TRBD2 (7 bases). CDR3 DNA: TGTGCCATCAGTGTGGGGGGGGGCAATAACTACGAGCAGTACTTC. It codes for CAISVGGGNNYEQYF.